Sequencing of this T cell receptor beta chain was carried out in a study of tumor-infiltrating lymphocytes in primary liver carcinoma. Study at large: The patients had histopathologically diagnosed primary liver carcinoma, and their disease was treated by surgical resection.

With a constant-region primer, TCR beta cDNA was made from 500 ng of total RNA. Three nested multiplex PCR rounds, a slightly modified ARM-PCR method, built the TCR beta libraries. Both of the initial two PCR rounds ran for about 11 cycles and employed TRBV1-TRBV30 forward primers alongside a C-beta reverse primer. TCRdb reanalysed the multiplex PCR reads using MiXCR and keeps one entry per CDR3 protein. This sample yields 250,000 to 350,000 distinct CDR3 sequences, of which about 50% are seen a single time; over 15% belongs to the top ten. In germline, CDR1 is SGHNT, CDR2 YYREEE (reference sequence). The CDR3 runs 15 residues. This clonotype has only one observation. Relative to the germline gene, one junction end is altered; a read error may explain this. Unsorted whole blood supplied the RNA, and germline DNA was extracted too. HBV chronically infected the treatment-naive patients. Around 4.4 milliliters of peripheral blood were drawn presurgically.

Material for sequencing was peripheral blood. V usage is TRBV5-4 and J usage is TRBJ2-3; maybe TRBD2 (5 bases). This clonotype was obtained from a woman younger than 45 with primary liver carcinoma and hepatitis B virus infection. The CDR3 bases are TGTGCCAGCAGCCCGCCCTGGACGGAGGCGGATACACAGTATTTT. Translating gives CASSPPWTEADTQYF.